This section outlines one T cell receptor beta chain sequence together with its context. The germline V gene encodes CDR1 SGHTA and CDR2 FQGTGA. The V segment lost 3 bases and the J segment 2 bases; nucleotides outside the gene matches: 10. This CDR3 has 17 residues. Exclusion applied to patients with autoimmune disease history or systemic immunosuppression. The source of the sample is a study of OX40 agonist ivuxolimab in advanced cancers. Whole-study context: Dose-escalation patients were diagnosed with hepatocellular carcinoma, melanoma, renal cell cancer or head and neck cancer. Allowance was made for prior anti-PD-1, anti-PD-L1 or anti-CTLA-4 therapy, and approximately 41% had some.

The table came from immunoSEQ multiplex PCR; TCRdb's copy has only in-frame clones and leaves some out. The sample lists tens of thousands of clones, 78% seen once, with approximately 22% in the top ten. This sequence joins TRBV7-3 and TRBJ2-1, with 7 bases fitting TRBD2. The source material was CD4+ or CD8+ T cells sorted from blood, sampled in a trial of the OX40 agonist ivuxolimab. This sequence originates from an adult with an advanced solid tumor such as melanoma, head and neck, liver or kidney cancer. The CDR3 DNA reads TGTGCCAGCAGCTTGAGGCCGGGCGGGAGTACCTACAATGAGCAGTTCTTC. It specifies CASSLRPGGSTYNEQFF. The variable domain in full, with the rest retrieved from reference TRBV7-3 and TRBJ2-1, is GAGVSQTPSNKVTEKGKYVELRCDPISGHTALYWYRQSLGQGPEFLIYFQGTGAADDSGLPNDRFFAVRPEGSVSTLKIQRTERGDSAVYLCASSLRPGGSTYNEQFFGPGTRLTVL.